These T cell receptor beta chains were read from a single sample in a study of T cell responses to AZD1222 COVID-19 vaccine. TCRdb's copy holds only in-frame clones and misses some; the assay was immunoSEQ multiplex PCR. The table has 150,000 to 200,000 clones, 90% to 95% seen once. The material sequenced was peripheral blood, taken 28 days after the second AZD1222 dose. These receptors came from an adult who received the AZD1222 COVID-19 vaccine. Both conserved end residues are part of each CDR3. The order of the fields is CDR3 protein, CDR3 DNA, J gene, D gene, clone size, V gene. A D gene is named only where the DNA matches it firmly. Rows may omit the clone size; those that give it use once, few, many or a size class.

CDR3aa: CASSSSGLAMGSTDTQYF
CDR3nt: TGTGCCAGCAGTTCCTCGGGACTAGCGATGGGAAGCACAGATACGCAGTATTTT
j_gene: TRBJ2-3
d_gene: TRBD2
abundance: -
v_gene: TRBV28

CDR3aa: CASSPPPLGFTDTQYF
CDR3nt: TGTGCCAGCTCACCACCCCCTTTGGGGTTCACAGATACGCAGTATTTT
j_gene: TRBJ2-3
d_gene: -
abundance: -
v_gene: TRBV18

CDR3aa: CASSLAANYGYTF
CDR3nt: TGTGCCAGCAGCTTAGCCGCTAACTATGGCTACACCTTC
j_gene: TRBJ1-2
d_gene: -
abundance: once
v_gene: TRBV7-9

CDR3aa: CAIRSPNSRDNEQFF
CDR3nt: TGTGCCATCAGGAGCCCTAATAGCCGGGACAATGAGCAGTTCTTC
j_gene: TRBJ2-1
d_gene: -
abundance: once
v_gene: TRBV10-3

CDR3aa: CASSQDLWDRGKNYGYTF
CDR3nt: TGCGCCAGCAGCCAAGATCTTTGGGACAGGGGGAAGAACTATGGCTACACCTTC
j_gene: TRBJ1-2
d_gene: TRBD1
abundance: -
v_gene: TRBV4-1

CDR3aa: CASSPDREIVGGYTF
CDR3nt: TGCGCCAGCAGCCCGGACAGGGAGATAGTGGGAGGCTACACCTTC
j_gene: TRBJ1-2
d_gene: TRBD1
abundance: -
v_gene: TRBV5-1

CDR3aa: CATSRPSSPITDTQYF
CDR3nt: TGTGCCACCAGCCGGCCAAGCAGCCCCATCACAGATACGCAGTATTTT
j_gene: TRBJ2-3
d_gene: -
abundance: -
v_gene: TRBV15

CDR3aa: CATSELDTQYF
CDR3nt: TGTGCCACCAGTGAACTGGATACGCAGTATTTT
j_gene: TRBJ2-3
d_gene: -
abundance: -
v_gene: TRBV24-1

CDR3aa: CASSGRAIAGVTGELFF
CDR3nt: TGTGCCAGCAGTGGTCGTGCTATAGCGGGAGTCACCGGGGAGCTGTTTTTT
j_gene: TRBJ2-2
d_gene: TRBD2
abundance: -
v_gene: TRBV25-1

CDR3aa: CASSIPGTGGYNEQFF
CDR3nt: TGTGCCAGTAGTATTCCCGGGACAGGGGGCTACAATGAGCAGTTCTTC
j_gene: TRBJ2-1
d_gene: TRBD1
abundance: -
v_gene: TRBV19